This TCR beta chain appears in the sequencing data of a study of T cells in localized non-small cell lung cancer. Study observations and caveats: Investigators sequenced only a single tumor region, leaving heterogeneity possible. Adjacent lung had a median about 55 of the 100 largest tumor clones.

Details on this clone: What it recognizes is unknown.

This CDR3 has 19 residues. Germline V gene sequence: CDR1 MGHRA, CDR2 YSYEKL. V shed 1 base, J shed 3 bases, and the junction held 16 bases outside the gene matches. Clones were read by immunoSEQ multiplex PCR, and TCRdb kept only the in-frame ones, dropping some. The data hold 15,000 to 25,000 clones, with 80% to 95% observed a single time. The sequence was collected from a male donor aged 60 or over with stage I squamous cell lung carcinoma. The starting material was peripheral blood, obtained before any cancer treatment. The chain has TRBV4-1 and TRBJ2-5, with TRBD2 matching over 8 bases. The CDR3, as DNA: TGCGCCAGCAGCCAAGTGTCGTTTAGAACTAGCGGCAAAAAAGAGACCCAGTACTTC. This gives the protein CASSQVSFRTSGKKETQYF.